This is a list of T cell receptor beta chains from one sample in a study of blood T cell repertoires in COVID-19. Clones were read by immunoSEQ multiplex PCR, and TCRdb kept only the in-frame ones, dropping some. This table holds about 150,000 clones, about four fifths found once. Sequencing input: PBMCs or T cells enriched from blood (not recorded which). All receptors derive from a man aged 50-60 years who had recovered from COVID-19. Both conserved end residues are part of each CDR3.

V gene: TRBV6-6
CDR3 protein: CASSRLRSDTEAFF

V gene: TRBV18
CDR3 protein: CASSLDRVTEKLFF

V gene: TRBV5-1
CDR3 protein: CASSYGDRGNQPQHF

V gene: TRBV10-3
CDR3 protein: CAISDGDRSPLHF

V gene: TRBV2
CDR3 protein: CASSRRDSRTDTQYF

V gene: TRBV7-9
CDR3 protein: CASSLERAGRSYNSPLHF

V gene: TRBV4-3
CDR3 protein: CASSQDLLGGYGYTF

V gene: TRBV30
CDR3 protein: CAWAGQGAQPQHF

V gene: TRBV12-5
CDR3 protein: CASGLVPGADTEAFF

V gene: TRBV10-3
CDR3 protein: CAISEDGFGQPQHF

V gene: TRBV7-9
CDR3 protein: CASSLAAGVVETQYF

V gene: TRBV5-5
CDR3 protein: CASSAAGTGANGYTF

V gene: TRBV19
CDR3 protein: CASSIRGWYTEAFF

V gene: TRBV6-4
CDR3 protein: CASSVGENTEAFF

V gene: TRBV28
CDR3 protein: CASTPQGDYGYTF

V gene: TRBV3-1/TRBV3-2
CDR3 protein: CASSGDSPLHF

V gene: TRBV5-4
CDR3 protein: CASSLGGQGGGAFF

V gene: TRBV12-5
CDR3 protein: CASGLATGGNEKLFF

V gene: TRBV11-1
CDR3 protein: CASSPRDRDSPLHF

V gene: TRBV20-1
CDR3 protein: CSGSSGAGYTF

V gene: TRBV7-9
CDR3 protein: CAGDSRGDEQYF

V gene: TRBV15
CDR3 protein: CATSRNNRGRFNSPLHF

V gene: TRBV14
CDR3 protein: CASSQDRQGTYGYTF